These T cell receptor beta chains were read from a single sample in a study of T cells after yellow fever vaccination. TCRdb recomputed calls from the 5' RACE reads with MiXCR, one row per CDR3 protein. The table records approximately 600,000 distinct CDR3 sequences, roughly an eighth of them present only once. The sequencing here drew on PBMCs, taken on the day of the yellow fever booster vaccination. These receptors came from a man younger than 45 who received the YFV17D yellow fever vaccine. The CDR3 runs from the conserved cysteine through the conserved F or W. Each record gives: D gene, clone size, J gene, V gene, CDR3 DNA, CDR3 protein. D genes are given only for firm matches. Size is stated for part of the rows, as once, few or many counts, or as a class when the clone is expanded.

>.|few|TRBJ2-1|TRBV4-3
TGCGCCAGCAGCCAAGACTCATACGAGCAGTTCTTC
CASSQDSYEQFF
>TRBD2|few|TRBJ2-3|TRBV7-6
TGTGCCAGCAGCTTAGAACCGGGGACTAGCGGGAGCACAGATACGCAGTATTTT
CASSLEPGTSGSTDTQYF
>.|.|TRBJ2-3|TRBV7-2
TGTGCCAGCAGCTCCCCCCCGACGACAGATACGCAGTATTTT
CASSSPPTTDTQYF
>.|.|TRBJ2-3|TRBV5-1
TGCGCCAGCAGCTTGGGTGGGCACACAGATACGCAGTATTTT
CASSLGGHTDTQYF
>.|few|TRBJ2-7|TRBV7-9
TGTGCCAGCAGCCGAGGTCCCAAGTCGGACGAGCAGTACTTC
CASSRGPKSDEQYF
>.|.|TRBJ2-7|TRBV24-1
TGTGCCACCAGTGGGTCGGTCTCGGCCCTAGACGAGCAGTACTTC
CATSGSVSALDEQYF
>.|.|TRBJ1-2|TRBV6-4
TGTGCCAGCAGGCCCCTTCCCCAAGGGGACTATGGCTACACCTTC
CASRPLPQGDYGYTF
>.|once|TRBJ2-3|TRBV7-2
TGTGCCAGCAGCTCGACGAGGGAGAGGGGAGATACGCAGTATTTT
CASSSTRERGDTQYF
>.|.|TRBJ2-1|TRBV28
TGTGCCAGCAGTTCAATGGACCTGAGCGGGCTCTACAATGAGCAGTTCTTC
CASSSMDLSGLYNEQFF
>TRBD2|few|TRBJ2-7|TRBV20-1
TGCAGTGCTAGCAAGGCGGGAGGCTACGAGCAGTACTTC
CSASKAGGYEQYF
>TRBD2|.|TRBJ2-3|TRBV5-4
TGTGCCAGCAGCCAGAGACTAGCGGGAGCCACAGATACGCAGTATTTT
CASSQRLAGATDTQYF
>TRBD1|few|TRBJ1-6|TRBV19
TGTGCCAGTATCCAAGACAGGGTGATGAATTCACCCCTCCACTTT
CASIQDRVMNSPLHF
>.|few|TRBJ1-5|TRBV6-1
TGTGCCAGCAGCCCGAACAGGGACCCAGTCAATCAGCCCCAGCATTTT
CASSPNRDPVNQPQHF
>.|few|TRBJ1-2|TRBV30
TGCGGGGGGATGGCTAACTATGGCTACACCTTC
CGGMANYGYTF
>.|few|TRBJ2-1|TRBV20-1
TGCAGTGCTAGAGATGAGATGCGGTCCTACAATGAGCAGTTCTTC
CSARDEMRSYNEQFF
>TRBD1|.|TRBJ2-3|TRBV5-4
TGTGCCAGCAGCTTGGACAGGGGTGCCCTTACAAAAGATACGCAGTATTTT
CASSLDRGALTKDTQYF
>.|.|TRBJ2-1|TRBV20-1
TGCAGTGCTAGTAGGCTAGCTTGGGATGAGCAGTTCTTC
CSASRLAWDEQFF
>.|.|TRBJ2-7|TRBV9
TGTGCCAGCAGCGTTCAACAGGGCTACGAGCAGTACTTC
CASSVQQGYEQYF
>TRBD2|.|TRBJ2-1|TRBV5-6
TGTGCCAGCAGCCTCACCGGGACTAGCGAGTACAATGAGCAGTTCTTC
CASSLTGTSEYNEQFF
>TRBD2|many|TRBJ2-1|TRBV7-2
TGTGCCAGCACCAGAGGGACTAACAATGAGCAGTTCTTC
CASTRGTNNEQFF
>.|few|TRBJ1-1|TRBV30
TGTGCCTGGAGATATCCGAGGGGCGGGAGGACTGAAGCTTTCTTT
CAWRYPRGGRTEAFF
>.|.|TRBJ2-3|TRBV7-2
TGTGCCAGCAGCTTCCTCGTTGGAGATACGCAGTATTTT
CASSFLVGDTQYF
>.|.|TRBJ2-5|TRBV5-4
TGTGCCAGTTCCACAAGGGGGGGCCAAGAGACCCAGTACTTC
CASSTRGGQETQYF
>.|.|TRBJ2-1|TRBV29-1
TGCAGCGTTGAAAATAAGGGCTACGGTTCCTACAATGAGCAGTTCTTC
CSVENKGYGSYNEQFF
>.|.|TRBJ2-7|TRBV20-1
TGCAGTGCTAGAGATTTCCAAAAACAGGGAACCTACGAGCAGTACTTC
CSARDFQKQGTYEQYF
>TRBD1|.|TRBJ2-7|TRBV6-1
TGTGCCAGTACACCCGGACAGGGTTCTTACGAGCAGTACTTC
CASTPGQGSYEQYF
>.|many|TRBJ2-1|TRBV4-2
TGTGCCAGCAGCCGGGCCGGTACTTTACAAGAGCAGTTCTTC
CASSRAGTLQEQFF
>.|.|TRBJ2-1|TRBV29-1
TGCAGCGCCTCGCGGCTAGCCGTTATCAATGAGCAGTTCTTC
CSASRLAVINEQFF
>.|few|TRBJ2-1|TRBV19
TGTGCCAGTAGGTCCGGGGTTACAGGCTACAATGAGCAGTTCTTC
CASRSGVTGYNEQFF
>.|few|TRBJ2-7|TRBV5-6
TGTGCCAGCAGCTTACGACATTACTACGAGCAGTACTTC
CASSLRHYYEQYF
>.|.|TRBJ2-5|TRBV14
TGTGCCAGCAGCCAAGATCTGGGGACCCAGTACTTC
CASSQDLGTQYF
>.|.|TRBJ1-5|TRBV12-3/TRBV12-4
TGTGCCAGCAGTCTTTCAGTGGGAGGCAATCAGCCCCAGCATTTT
CASSLSVGGNQPQHF
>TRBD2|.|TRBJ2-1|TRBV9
TGTGCCAGCAGCGGCGGGAGTCTCGATGAGCAGTTCTTC
CASSGGSLDEQFF
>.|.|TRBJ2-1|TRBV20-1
TGCAGTGCTAGAGATTGGGGGGGGGCGTCCAATGAGCAGTTCTTC
CSARDWGGASNEQFF
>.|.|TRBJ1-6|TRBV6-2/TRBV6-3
TGTGCCAGCACGGGACATTGGGATTCACCCCTCCACTTT
CASTGHWDSPLHF
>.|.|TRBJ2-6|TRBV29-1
TGCAGCGCTGAAGACCCCTATACTGGGGCCAACGTCCTGACTTTC
CSAEDPYTGANVLTF
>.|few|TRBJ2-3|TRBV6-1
TGTGCCAGCAGCTCCCCCCGGGGCCTCTCGAATACGCAGTATTTT
CASSSPRGLSNTQYF
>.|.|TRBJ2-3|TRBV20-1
TGCAGTGTACTCCGTGCAGATACGCAGTATTTT
CSVLRADTQYF
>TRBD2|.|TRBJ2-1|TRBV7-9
TGTGCCAGCAGCCTTAGGACTAGCGGGAGGGCCCTTCTGTTCTTC
CASSLRTSGRALLFF
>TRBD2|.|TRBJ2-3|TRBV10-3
TGTGCCATCAGCCTGGGACTAGCGGGGACTTCTGCTAGCACAGATACGCAGTATTTT
CAISLGLAGTSASTDTQYF
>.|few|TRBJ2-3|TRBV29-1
TGCAGCGTTGTCAAGTTCACAGATACGCAGTATTTT
CSVVKFTDTQYF
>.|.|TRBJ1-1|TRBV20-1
TGCAGTGCCTCACCGGGGGGTCCGCTGCCTGAAGCTTTCTTT
CSASPGGPLPEAFF
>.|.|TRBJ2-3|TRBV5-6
TGTGCCAGCAGCCCACCGTGGGGTGGGGCAGATACGCAGTATTTT
CASSPPWGGADTQYF
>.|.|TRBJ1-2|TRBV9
TGTGCCAGCAGCCCAACAGACACCTATGGCTACACCTTC
CASSPTDTYGYTF
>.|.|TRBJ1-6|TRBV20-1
TGCAGTGCTAGAGTCACAGTCCTTAATTCACCCCTCCACTTT
CSARVTVLNSPLHF
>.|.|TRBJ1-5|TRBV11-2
TGTGCCAGCAGCTTAGTCGACGGGCGCAATCAGCCCCAGCATTTT
CASSLVDGRNQPQHF
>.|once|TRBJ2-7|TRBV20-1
TGCAGTGCCACGGACAGCTCCTACAAGCAGTACTTC
CSATDSSYKQYF
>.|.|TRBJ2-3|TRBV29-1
TGCAGCGTCGTCAGGCCAACTGGTCGCACAGATACGCAGTATTTT
CSVVRPTGRTDTQYF
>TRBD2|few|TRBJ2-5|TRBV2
TGTGCCAGCAGTGAATACGGGAGGGGGCAAGAGACCCAGTACTTC
CASSEYGRGQETQYF
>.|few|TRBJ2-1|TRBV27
TGTGCCAGCGGGATCGCCTACAATGAGCAGTTCTTC
CASGIAYNEQFF
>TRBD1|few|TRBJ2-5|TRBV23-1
TGCGCCAGCAGACCCCCTGGTGACAGGGGGCGTGAGACCCAGTACTTC
CASRPPGDRGRETQYF
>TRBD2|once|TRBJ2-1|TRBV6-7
TGTGCCAGCAGGGAAGGACTAGCGGGCAGTGAGCAGTTCTTC
CASREGLAGSEQFF
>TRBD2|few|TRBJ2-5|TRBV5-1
TGCGCCAGCGGGACTTTAGCGGGAGCAGGGGAGACCCAGTACTTC
CASGTLAGAGETQYF
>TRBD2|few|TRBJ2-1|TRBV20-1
TGCAGTGCTAGAGAAGTTAGCGGGAGTGGCAATGAGCAGTTCTTC
CSAREVSGSGNEQFF
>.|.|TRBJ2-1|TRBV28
TGTGCCAGCAGCCCCTCCGGGGACAATGAGCAGTTCTTC
CASSPSGDNEQFF
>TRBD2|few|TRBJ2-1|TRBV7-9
TGTGCCAGCACCATTATCCTAGCGGCTTTGGGCAATGAGCAGTTCTTC
CASTIILAALGNEQFF
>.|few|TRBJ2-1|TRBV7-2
TGTGCCAGCAGTGGGCAGGCGGTCTACAATGAGCAGTTCTTC
CASSGQAVYNEQFF
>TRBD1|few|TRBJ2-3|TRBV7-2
TGTGCCAGCAGCTTAAGCAGGGGGCGTACAGATACGCAGTATTTT
CASSLSRGRTDTQYF